This note documents a single TCR beta chain sequence. Its antigen is still unknown. A much larger clone differs from this one at a single base, so this may be a read error. Unique molecular identifiers tagged the TCRbeta library. TCRdb processed the PCR reads anew with MiXCR; each CDR3 protein has one entry. This sample carries a few hundred thousand distinct CDR3 sequences, approximately 30% of them seen once, and the ten largest clones take 30% to 45%. The sample belongs to a study of T-cell reconstitution after alpha-beta-depleted transplantation in children. The CDR3 covers 13 residues. CDR1 SGHRS and CDR2 YFSETQ come from the germline V gene. V was shortened by 3 bases and J by 0 bases, with 7 bases between the two germline ends. Regarding the study as a whole: Reportedly, alpha-beta T cells present about two months post-transplant originated from several hundred expanded clones of graft origin. Surviving recipient T cells and thymic progenitors accounted for the high day-60 TCRbeta diversity observed in some patients. Newly produced T cells mostly accounted for T-cell counts and diversity one year post-transplant.

The J gene is TRBJ2-7, the V gene TRBV5-1; the D is unclear. This receptor was obtained from a boy under three years old with Wiskott-Aldrich syndrome, due to receive a stem cell transplant. The sample here was PBMCs, taken before TCRalphabeta/CD19-depleted stem cell transplant. In DNA form, the CDR3 reads TGCGCCAGCAGCTCGCCGTACTCCTACGAGCAGTACTTC. Translating gives CASSSPYSYEQYF.